This TCR beta chain was captured in a study of T cell repertoires in cytomegalovirus infection. Study-wide context: Both CMV infection and a matching HLA type were indicated by public TCR beta signatures. General observations from the study: Identification of carriers of CMV plus the relevant HLA was performed using cumulative public TCR beta family frequency.

This clonotype was seen at least ten times. Its antigen is currently unknown. TCRdb re-analysed the reads in MiXCR, keeping a single row per CDR3 protein. The sample comprises approximately 70,000 distinct CDR3 sequences, 4% of which are singletons, and about 20% rests with the top ten. V lost 5 bases, J lost 3 bases, and 7 bases stayed unmatched. Germline CDR1 SGHVS, CDR2 FQNEAQ. The CDR3 runs to 16 residues. The source of this sequence is a human donor in good health (CMV status not recorded). Some clones in this sample may be carry-over from other donors' samples. The sequencing input was PBMCs. The chain is built from TRBV7-8 and TRBJ2-3, with TRBD2 matching 11 bases. Here the CDR3 DNA reads TGTGCCAGCAGCAGGAGACTAGCGGGATTGACAGATACGCAGTATTTT. This codes for CASSRRLAGLTDTQYF.